Below are 28 T cell receptor beta chains sequenced from a single sample in a study of OX40 agonist ivuxolimab in advanced cancers. The assay was immunoSEQ multiplex PCR, and TCRdb's table has in-frame clones only and misses some. The data show about 40,000 clones, with about nine tenths seen just once and around 25% held by the top ten. The starting material was CD4+ or CD8+ T cells sorted from blood, obtained in a trial of the OX40 agonist ivuxolimab. All receptors derive from an adult with an advanced solid tumor such as melanoma, head and neck, liver or kidney cancer.

This chain uses TRBV19 with TRBJ2-7, with D uncertain. Trimming left V 10 bases short and J 3 bases short, with 4 bases between. Germline V gives CDR1 LNHDA, CDR2 SQIVND (reference sequence). The CDR3 loop spans 9 amino acids. DNA of the CDR3: TGTGCCATTAACTACGAGCAGTACTTC. Its protein is CAINYEQYF.

The chain is built from TRBV27 and TRBJ2-3; 12 nucleotides agree with TRBD2. Unmatched junction bases numbered 12, after V lost 8 bases and J lost 0 bases. This CDR3 spans 18 amino acids. Germline V lookup: CDR1 MNHEY, CDR2 SMNVEV (reference sequence). The CDR3 here is CASAPRASGGASTDTQYF. CDR3 coding DNA: TGTGCCAGCGCTCCCCGGGCTAGCGGGGGGGCTAGCACAGATACGCAGTATTTT.

This clone was detected a few times. The CDR3 sequence is CASSDRAETDTQYF. The CDR3 nucleotides read TGTGCCAGCAGTGATCGAGCAGAGACAGATACGCAGTATTTT. This chain joins TRBV6-4 and TRBJ2-3, with D uncertain. V lost 3 bases and J 3 bases, leaving 10 bases between the germline ends. The germline V gene encodes CDR1 MRHNA and CDR2 SNTAGT. The CDR3 contains 14 residues.

The chain combines TRBV10-1 with TRBJ2-5; tentatively, D is TRBD1 (5 bases). CDR1 is WNHNN and CDR2 is SYGVQD in the germline V gene (reference sequence). CDR3 length equals 13 residues. The V and J ends lost 3 bases and 3 bases respectively, with 8 bases between them. The DNA of the CDR3 is TGCGCCAGCAGTGATGGACACAAAGAGACCCAGTACTTC. Its translation: CASSDGHKETQYF.

The J gene is TRBJ2-3, the V gene TRBV4-2, with 9 nucleotides matching TRBD2. The CDR3 is 16 amino acids. J lost 4 bases, V lost 8 bases, and 13 bases had no gene match. Germline V gene lookup returns CDR1 LGHNA and CDR2 YNFKEQ. CDR3 sequence (DNA): TGTGCCAGCGCAATCGAAGCGGGGGGTTCCGCAGATACGCAGTATTTT. The encoded protein is CASAIEAGGSADTQYF.

The J gene is TRBJ2-7, the V gene TRBV27; TRBD2 is a possible D gene (5 bases). The CDR3 sequence is 16 residues long. Per germline, CDR1 MNHEY and CDR2 SMNVEV (reference sequence). V was pared by 2 bases and J by 3 bases, with 17 bases between. CDR3 sequence: CASSLTPAGTYYEQYF. CDR3 DNA sequence: TGTGCCAGCAGTTTAACTCCGGCGGGCACCTACTACGAGCAGTACTTC.

The chain employs TRBV29-1 and TRBJ2-7; D may correspond to TRBD1 or TRBD2 (6 bases each). Germline CDR1 reads SQVTM; CDR2 reads ANQGSEA. The CDR3 totals 14 residues. With 2 bases removed from V and 3 bases from J, the gap between germline ends came to 14 bases. In DNA form, the CDR3 reads TGCAGCGTTGAACTCCGGGGGCGAAACTACGAGCAGTACTTC. It translates to CSVELRGRNYEQYF.

V and J are TRBV9 and TRBJ2-7; D is unresolved. The ends were cut back, 2 bases at V and 1 base at J, with 13 bases in the middle. The CDR3 runs to 15 residues. CDR1 and CDR2 from the germline V gene are SGDLS and YYNGEE. CDR3 region: CASSVGPEASYEQYF. CDR3 DNA: TGTGCCAGCAGCGTGGGCCCCGAGGCGTCCTACGAGCAGTACTTC.

This chain connects TRBV9 to TRBJ2-7, with D maybe TRBD2 (5 bases). Germline lookup yields CDR1 SGDLS and CDR2 YYNGEE. Trimming removed 5 bases at V and 0 bases at J, with 21 bases between. CDR3 length: 17 amino acids. As DNA, the CDR3 is TGTGCCAGCAGATGTCAAACCGAGCGGAAAAGCTCCTACGAGCAGTACTTC. It translates to CASRCQTERKSSYEQYF.

This clone was detected only once. The CDR3 here is CASSTTGEQYF. CDR3 DNA: TGTGCCAGCAGCACCACGGGGGAGCAGTACTTC. V is TRBV7-9 and J is TRBJ2-7; TRBD2 is a possible D gene (5 bases). The CDR3 is 11 amino acids. Between the trimmed V and J ends, which lost 5 bases and 7 bases, there was a span of 9 bases. CDR1 is SEHNR and CDR2 is FQNEAQ in the germline V gene (reference sequence).

The chain uses TRBV19 and TRBJ1-3; unclear D gene. The V end was cut by 4 bases, the J end by 2 bases, with 18 bases between. This CDR3 is built from 17 residues. Germline V gives CDR1 LNHDA, CDR2 SQIVND (reference sequence). Here the CDR3 DNA reads TGTGCCAGTAGTACACTTGGCCTCAAGCAACCTGGAAACACCATATATTTT. This sequence encodes CASSTLGLKQPGNTIYF.

The V call is TRBV28, the J call TRBJ2-1; D is tentatively TRBD1 or TRBD2 (5 bases each). The CDR3 covers 13 residues. Germline V gene data show CDR1 as MDHEN and CDR2 as SYDVKM. V was clipped by 6 bases and J by 6 bases, with 12 bases between them. CDR3 bases: TGTGCCAGCAGCCGTGGGGGAACCAATGAGCAGTTCTTC. Translated: CASSRGGTNEQFF. Complete variable domain (other parts from reference TRBV28 and TRBJ2-1): DVKVTQSSRYLVKRTGEKVFLECVQDMDHENMFWYRQDPGLGLRLIYFSYDVKMKEKGDIPEGYSVSREKKERFSLILESASTNQTSMYLCASSRGGTNEQFFGPGTRLTVL.

V is TRBV12-5 and J is TRBJ2-7; D not resolved. This CDR3 region has 14 residues. V was cut by 3 bases and J by 7 bases, with 16 bases left in between. Germline V gene sequence: CDR1 LGHNT, CDR2 FRNRAP. Written as DNA, the CDR3 is TGTGCTAGTGGTTTCTCCGTACGGCCCCAGGAGCAGTACTTC. It specifies CASGFSVRPQEQYF. Full variable domain (outside the CDR3, taken from reference TRBV12-5 and TRBJ2-7): DARVTQTPRHKVTEMGQEVTMRCQPILGHNTVFWYRQTMMQGLELLAYFRNRAPLDDSGMPKDRFSAEMPDATLATLKIQPSEPRDSAVYFCASGFSVRPQEQYFGPGTRLTVT.

The rearrangement links TRBV6-4 to TRBJ2-3; 12 bases fit TRBD2. V dropped 3 bases and J dropped 2; count of bases not matched to a gene: 3. The germline V gene has CDR1 MRHNA and CDR2 SNTAGT. The CDR3 has 16 amino acids. The DNA for the CDR3 is TGTGCCAGCAGTGAACTAGCGGGAGGCAACACAGATACGCAGTATTTT. Protein sequence: CASSELAGGNTDTQYF.

The chain couples TRBV27 to TRBJ1-6, with TRBD1 matching over 7 bases. V was clipped by 3 bases and J by 11 bases; unmatched bases: 10. This CDR3 is 15 amino acids long. Per the germline V gene, CDR1 is MNHEY and CDR2 is SMNVEV (reference sequence). CDR3 in DNA: TGTGCCAGCAGTTTTCACAGGGGTGAGGCGGCACCCCTCCACTTT. The encoded protein is CASSFHRGEAAPLHF.

The chain joins TRBV4-2 to TRBJ2-5; 7 bases are shared with TRBD2. The end of the DNA is better explained by TRBJ2-7, so the J call may be wrong. This CDR3 contains 16 residues. Germline CDR1 is LGHNA and CDR2 is YNFKEQ. CDR3 DNA: TGTGCCAGCAGCTCCAACGGCGGGAGTGGGGCCTACGAGCAGTACTTC. Its protein is CASSSNGGSGAYEQYF.

The rearrangement links TRBV23-1 to TRBJ2-7, with D perhaps matching TRBD2 (6 bases). TRBV23-1 is an ORF, with its function uncertain. This CDR3 comprises 15 residues. The V and J ends lost 3 bases and 3 bases respectively, with 15 bases between them. As DNA, the CDR3 is TGCGCCAGCAGTCATATCCCGGGAGAGCGCTACGAGCAGTACTTC. Amino acid sequence: CASSHIPGERYEQYF.

The V gene is TRBV5-6, the J gene TRBJ2-2; 8 bases match TRBD2. Per the germline V gene, CDR1 is SGHDT and CDR2 is YYEEEE. V was clipped by 0 bases and J by 5 bases; unmatched bases: 6. The CDR3 has 16 amino acids. The CDR3 loop reads CASSLALAGLTGELFF. The CDR3 region has the DNA TGTGCCAGCAGCTTGGCCTTAGCGGGACTAACCGGGGAGCTGTTTTTT.

This clone was recorded once. This chain joins TRBV13 and TRBJ2-2, with TRBD1 matching over 11 bases. The CDR3 sequence is 15 residues long. J lost 4 bases, V lost 5 bases, and 3 bases had no gene match. Germline V lookup: CDR1 PRHDT, CDR2 FYEKMQ (reference sequence). CDR3 coding DNA: TGTGCCAGCAGCCAAGGACAGGGGGCCACCGGGGAGCTGTTTTTT. Amino acids: CASSQGQGATGELFF. The entire variable domain, with the rest obtained from reference TRBV13 and TRBJ2-2, is as follows: AAGVIQSPRHLIKEKRETATLKCYPIPRHDTVYWYQQGPGQDPQFLISFYEKMQSDKGSIPDRFSAQQFSDYHSELNMSSLELGDSALYFCASSQGQGATGELFFGEGSRLTVL.

CDR3 amino acids: CASSALAGSYNEQFF. The CDR3 region has the DNA TGTGCCAGCAGCGCCCTAGCGGGAAGCTACAATGAGCAGTTCTTC. The chain links TRBV7-3 to TRBJ2-1, with 9 bases identical to TRBD2. Germline V gene lookup returns CDR1 SGHTA and CDR2 FQGTGA. This CDR3 has 15 residues. Trimming cost V 5 bases and J 3 bases; bases outside gene matches: 5.

The gene calls are TRBV9 and TRBJ2-1, with 15 bases fitting TRBD2. Germline V gene data show CDR1 as SGDLS and CDR2 as YYNGEE. V was pared by 4 bases and J by 7 bases, with 6 bases of the junction left unmatched. CDR3 length equals 16 residues. Here the CDR3 reads CASSHGLAGGWNEQFF. CDR3 nucleotides: TGTGCCAGCAGCCACGGACTAGCGGGAGGGTGGAATGAGCAGTTCTTC.

The J gene is TRBJ1-5, the V gene TRBV7-8; TRBD1 might be the D (5 bases). Trimming removed 5 bases at V and 4 bases at J, with 12 bases between. Looked up from germline, CDR1 is SGHVS and CDR2 is FQNEAQ. This CDR3 contains 14 residues. The CDR3 sequence is CASSTDSDNQPQHF. The CDR3 nucleotides read TGTGCCAGCAGCACAGACAGCGATAATCAGCCCCAGCATTTT.

This clone was seen more than once but under ten times. The chain combines TRBV2 with TRBJ2-7; D remains ambiguous. Germline CDR1 SNHLY, CDR2 FYNNEI. V dropped 8 bases and J dropped 3 bases, with 14 bases sitting between them. The CDR3 loop spans 13 amino acids. This CDR3 reads CASCNTVDYEQYF. CDR3 DNA: TGTGCCAGCTGTAACACCGTGGACTACGAGCAGTACTTC.

The table lists this clone with a count of one. This sequence joins TRBV6-6 and TRBJ1-1, with 8 bases lining up with TRBD1. Trimming cost V 5 bases and J 1 base; bases outside gene matches: 3. CDR1 MNHNY and CDR2 SVGAGI come from the germline V gene (reference sequence). CDR3 length: 14 amino acids. The DNA of the CDR3 is TGTGCCAGCAGTGGACAGGGAAAGAACACTGAAGCTTTCTTT. This encodes CASSGQGKNTEAFF.

This clone was counted once. The chain has TRBV27 and TRBJ2-2, with TRBD2 identical over 7 bases. The CDR3 contains 15 residues. Trimming took 5 bases from V and 2 from J; bases not matched to a gene: 5. Germline CDR1 reads MNHEY; CDR2 reads SMNVEV (reference sequence). This CDR3 is CASSPRTSNTGELFF. In DNA form, the CDR3 reads TGTGCCAGCAGTCCCCGGACTAGTAACACCGGGGAGCTGTTTTTT.

J is TRBJ2-7 and V is TRBV5-6, with 8 bases lining up with TRBD1. The CDR3 is 16 residues long. Germline CDR1 and CDR2: SGHDT and YYEEEE. V lost 0 bases to trimming and J lost 2 bases; unmatched junction nucleotides: 7. For the CDR3, the DNA is TGTGCCAGCAGCTTGGAAGGGACAGGTGTTCCCTACGAGCAGTACTTC. Encoded protein: CASSLEGTGVPYEQYF.

The chain links TRBV12-2 to TRBJ2-7; TRBD1, the D gene given by the table, was not confirmed from the DNA. TRBV12-2 is deemed a pseudogene. The CDR3 extends over 14 amino acids. The CDR3 DNA is TGTGCAAGTCACCTGGACAGGCCAACCTACGAGCAGTACTTC. Translation: CASHLDRPTYEQYF.

The chain is built from TRBV7-9 and TRBJ2-7; D unclear. Germline values: CDR1 SEHNR, CDR2 FQNEAQ (reference sequence). The CDR3 covers 14 residues. The ends were cut back, 4 bases at V and 0 bases at J, with 10 bases in the middle. CDR3 amino acids: CASSSRSSSYEQYF. Here the CDR3 DNA reads TGTGCCAGCAGCTCGAGGAGCAGCTCCTACGAGCAGTACTTC.